One sample yielded the 8 T cell receptor beta chains listed below, sequenced in a study of early T cells in non-severe SARS-CoV-2 infection (dated by TCRdb to the early 2020s). Preparation of the library involved 5' RACE. The instrument was a NextSeq 500. The public reads were quality trimmed at Q25 with fastp and then assembled into clones with MiXCR by TCRdb, keeping productive beta chains. Rows are combined by CDR3 protein, so each entry shows the most common genes and DNA. The sample table lists tens of thousands of distinct CDR3 sequences, approximately 9.1% of them with a count of one. More than 10% of the sample is held by the ten biggest clonotypes. Sequenced material: whole blood. The source of these receptors is an adult who was a healthcare worker with PCR-confirmed SARS-CoV-2 infection or an uninfected control (not recorded which).

This clonotype has a count of ten or more. The chain has TRBV15 and TRBJ2-7, with 7 bases fitting TRBD1. This CDR3 is built from 15 residues. J lost 6 bases, V lost 1 base, and 9 bases had no gene match. Germline CDR1 reads LNHNV; CDR2 reads YYDKDF (reference sequence). CDR3 amino acids: CATSRGQGEFAEQYF. DNA for the CDR3: TGTGCCACCAGCAGAGGACAGGGCGAATTCGCCGAGCAGTACTTC.

In its sample, this clonotype was seen many times. The chain couples TRBV29-1 to TRBJ2-7, with 7 positions matching TRBD1. Germline loops: CDR1 SQVTM, CDR2 ANQGSEA. This CDR3 region has 13 residues. Trimming took 5 bases from V and 3 from J; bases not matched to a gene: 7. The CDR3: CSVQGQRNYEQYF. DNA of the CDR3: TGCAGCGTTCAGGGACAGCGTAACTACGAGCAGTACTTC.

For this clonotype: Possible read error: a much larger clone is one base away. The rearrangement joins TRBV4-3 to TRBJ2-7, with 9 bases lining up with TRBD1. The germline V gene encodes CDR1 LGHNA and CDR2 YSLEER. The CDR3 has 16 residues. The CDR3 spells CASSAEPGQGYYGQYF. CDR3 DNA sequence: TGCGCCAGCAGCGCAGAACCGGGACAGGGTTACTACGGGCAGTACTTC.

The chain uses TRBV5-1 and TRBJ2-1; the match to TRBD1 covers 8 bases. Germline V gives CDR1 SGHRS, CDR2 YFSETQ. V lost 4 bases to trimming and J lost 5 bases; unmatched junction nucleotides: 8. The CDR3 length is 15 residues. The CDR3 loop is CASSTRQGSNNEQFF. CDR3 in DNA: TGCGCCAGCAGCACTCGACAGGGGTCGAACAATGAGCAGTTCTTC.

This clonotype has at least ten counts. The chain combines TRBV28 with TRBJ1-5, with 9 positions matching TRBD1. Unmatched junction bases numbered 4, after V lost 2 bases and J lost 5 bases. Germline CDR1 and CDR2: MDHEN and SYDVKM. The CDR3 runs 15 residues. CDR3 DNA: TGTGCCAGCAGTTTACCGGGACAGGGCCATCAGCCCCAGCATTTT. Translating gives CASSLPGQGHQPQHF.

The V and J genes are TRBV6-5 and TRBJ1-3, with D uncertain. The CDR3 loop spans 13 amino acids. CDR1 is MNHEY, CDR2 SVGAGI, per germline. Trimming stripped 6 bases from V and 7 bases from J, with 13 bases between. The CDR3 loop is CASRPIAANTIYF. CDR3 DNA: TGTGCCAGCAGGCCGATTGCCGCGAACACCATATATTTT.

This clonotype was recorded many times. This chain joins TRBV7-9 and TRBJ1-5; D not certain. V lost 7 bases, J lost 3 bases, and 10 bases lay in between. The CDR3 covers 13 residues. CDR1 SEHNR and CDR2 FQNEAQ come from the germline V gene (reference sequence). CDR3 protein: CASNLDPNQPQHF. The DNA for the CDR3 is TGTGCCAGCAACCTGGACCCCAATCAGCCCCAGCATTTT.

This clonotype was counted many times. The chain links TRBV20-1 to TRBJ2-1, with 7 bases aligning to TRBD2. The CDR3 loop spans 15 amino acids. CDR1 DFQATT and CDR2 SNEGSKA come from the germline V gene (reference sequence). With V trimmed by 0 bases and J by 4 bases, 6 bases remained unmatched. CDR3 sequence (DNA): TGCAGTGCTAGAGATGGGCTAGCGGTGTACAATGAGCAGTTCTTC. This gives the protein CSARDGLAVYNEQFF.